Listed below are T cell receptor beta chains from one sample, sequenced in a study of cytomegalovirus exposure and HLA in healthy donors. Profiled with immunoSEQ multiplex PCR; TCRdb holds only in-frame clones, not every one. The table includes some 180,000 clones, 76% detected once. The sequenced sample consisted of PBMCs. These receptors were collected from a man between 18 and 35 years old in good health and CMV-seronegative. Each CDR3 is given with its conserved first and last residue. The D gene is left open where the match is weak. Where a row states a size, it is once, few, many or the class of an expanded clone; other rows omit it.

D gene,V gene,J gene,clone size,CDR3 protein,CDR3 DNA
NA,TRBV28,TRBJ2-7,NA,CASRIDRRALTYEQYF,TGTGCCAGCAGAATAGATAGGCGGGCCCTAACCTACGAGCAGTACTTC
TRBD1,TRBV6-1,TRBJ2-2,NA,CASSEAITGGLGLFF,TGTGCCAGCAGTGAGGCGATCACAGGGGGCCTTGGGCTGTTTTTT
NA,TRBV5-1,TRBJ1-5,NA,CASSLGRDQPQHF,TGCGCCAGCAGCTTGGGTCGGGATCAGCCCCAGCATTTT
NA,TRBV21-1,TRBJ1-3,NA,CASSTHSWTGEGNTIYF,TGTGCCAGCAGCACTCATTCATGGACAGGGGAAGGAAACACCATATATTTT
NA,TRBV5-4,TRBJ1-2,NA,CASRRAPVNGYTF,TGTGCCAGCAGACGAGCCCCGGTAAATGGCTACACCTTC
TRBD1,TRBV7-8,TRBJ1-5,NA,CASSPTTGAGGNQPQHF,TGTGCCAGCAGCCCCACGACAGGGGCTGGTGGCAATCAGCCCCAGCATTTT
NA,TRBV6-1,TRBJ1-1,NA,CASSGARTRTEAFF,TGTGCCAGCAGTGGGGCCCGAACCCGGACTGAAGCTTTCTTT
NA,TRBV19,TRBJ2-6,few,CATKISISSGANVLTF,TGTGCCACCAAAATATCTATTAGCTCTGGGGCCAACGTCCTGACTTTC
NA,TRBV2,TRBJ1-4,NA,CASTWGTGPESKLFF,TGTGCCAGCACTTGGGGCACAGGGCCAGAATCGAAACTGTTTTTT
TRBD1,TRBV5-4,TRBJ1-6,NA,CASSPGQNNSPLHF,TGTGCCAGCAGCCCGGGACAGAATAATTCACCCCTCCACTTT
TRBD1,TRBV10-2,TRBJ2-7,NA,CASSELGQGVYEQYF,TGCGCCAGCAGTGAGTTGGGGCAGGGGGTCTACGAGCAGTACTTC
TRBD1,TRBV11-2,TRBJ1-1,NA,CASSTTGTGSQGNTEAFF,TGTGCCAGCAGCACAACCGGGACAGGGAGTCAGGGGAACACTGAAGCTTTCTTT
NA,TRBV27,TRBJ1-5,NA,CASSPLSRDSNQPQHF,TGTGCCAGCAGCCCCCTGTCCCGAGATAGCAATCAGCCCCAGCATTTT
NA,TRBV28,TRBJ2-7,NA,CASSFNFPYEQYF,TGTGCCAGCAGTTTTAATTTCCCCTACGAGCAGTACTTC
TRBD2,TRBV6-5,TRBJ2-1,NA,CASSFRLAGNNEQFF,TGTGCCAGCAGTTTCAGACTAGCGGGAAACAATGAGCAGTTCTTC
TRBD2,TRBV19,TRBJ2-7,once,CASSTRDYPTPYEQYF,TGTGCCAGTAGTACCCGGGACTATCCTACCCCCTACGAGCAGTACTTC
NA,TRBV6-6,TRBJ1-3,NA,CASSSSGTGNTIYF,NA
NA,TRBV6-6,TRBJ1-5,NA,CASTPAGPNQPQHF,TGTGCCAGCACCCCCGCGGGCCCGAATCAGCCCCAGCATTTT
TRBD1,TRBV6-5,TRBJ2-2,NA,CASSQGTANTGELFF,TGTGCCAGCAGTCAAGGGACAGCGAACACCGGGGAGCTGTTTTTT
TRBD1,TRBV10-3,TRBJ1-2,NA,CAISDRGQGYTF,TGTGCCATCAGTGACAGGGGGCAAGGCTACACCTTC
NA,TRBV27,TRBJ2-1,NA,CASSPLGGGNEQFF,TGTGCCAGCAGCCCCCTGGGAGGGGGCAATGAGCAGTTCTTC
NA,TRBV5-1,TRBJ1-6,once,CASSLVKENSPLHF,TGCGCCAGCAGCTTGGTCAAGGAGAATTCACCCCTCCACTTT
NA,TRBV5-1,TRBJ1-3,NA,CASSSNALGGGSGNTIYF,TGCGCCAGCAGCTCAAACGCCCTCGGGGGAGGGTCTGGAAACACCATATATTTT
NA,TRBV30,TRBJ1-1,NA,CAWNGQMNTEAFF,TGTGCCTGGAACGGACAGATGAACACTGAAGCTTTCTTT
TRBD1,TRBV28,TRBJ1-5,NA,CASRSTGNNQPQHF,TGTGCCAGCAGGTCGACAGGGAACAATCAGCCCCAGCATTTT
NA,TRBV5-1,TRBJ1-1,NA,CASSLGSGINTEAFF,TGCGCCAGCAGCTTGGGGTCAGGGATTAACACTGAAGCTTTCTTT
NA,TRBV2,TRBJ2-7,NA,CASVPGLRDPYEQYF,TGTGCCAGCGTTCCGGGACTCCGAGACCCCTACGAGCAGTACTTC
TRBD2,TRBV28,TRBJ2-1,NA,CASSLGLAGGDNEQFF,TGTGCCAGCAGTCTGGGACTAGCGGGAGGAGACAATGAGCAGTTCTTC
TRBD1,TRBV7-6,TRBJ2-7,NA,CASSRQGASYEQYF,TGTGCCAGCAGCCGGCAGGGGGCCTCCTACGAGCAGTACTTC
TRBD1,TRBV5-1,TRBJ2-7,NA,CASSRDSLYEQYF,TGCGCCAGCAGCCGGGACAGTCTCTACGAGCAGTACTTC
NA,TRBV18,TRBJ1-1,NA,CASSRGLGGSNTEAFF,TGTGCCAGCTCACGCGGCCTAGGGGGATCGAACACTGAAGCTTTCTTT
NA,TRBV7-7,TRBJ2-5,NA,CASSPVRGARETQYF,TGTGCTAGCAGCCCCGTCAGGGGCGCCCGAGAGACCCAGTACTTC
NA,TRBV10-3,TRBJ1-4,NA,CALKGGGREKLFF,TGTGCCTTAAAAGGGGGAGGGAGGGAAAAACTGTTTTTT